This is a list of T cell receptor beta chains from one sample in a study of blood T cell repertoires in COVID-19. Produced via immunoSEQ multiplex PCR; TCRdb's table is partial and in-frame only. The table lists some 83,000 clones, over 80% of them singletons. The sample consisted of peripheral blood. These receptors all stem from a man aged 55 to 70 with active or convalescent COVID-19. Both conserved end residues are part of each CDR3. A D gene is named only where the DNA matches it firmly. Expanded clones get a size class; other rows say once, few or many, or leave the size out.

size,J,V,D,DNA,CDR3
.,TRBJ1-3,TRBV28,.,TGTGCCAGCAGTTTTAGCGACTCTGGAAACACCATATATTTT,CASSFSDSGNTIYF
.,TRBJ1-5,TRBV19,TRBD1,TGTGCCAGTAGTTCTCGACAGGGGGGGACTAGCAATCAGCCCCAGCATTTT,CASSSRQGGTSNQPQHF
.,TRBJ2-3,TRBV11-2,.,TGTGCCAGCAGCCCTTTCTTGACAGATACGCAGTATTTT,CASSPFLTDTQYF
.,TRBJ1-1,TRBV9,TRBD1,TGTGCCAGCAGCGTTGCCGGGACAGCGCTGAACACTGAAGCTTTCTTT,CASSVAGTALNTEAFF
.,TRBJ2-3,TRBV9,TRBD2,TGTGCCAGCAGCGAGACCTTAGCGGGCCCCGGGTATTTT,CASSETLAGPGYF
.,TRBJ2-2,TRBV9,TRBD2,TGTGCCAGCAGCGAGCTTATTAGCGGGGGAGCGAACACCGGGGAGCTGTTTTTT,CASSELISGGANTGELFF
few,TRBJ2-7,TRBV5-5,TRBD2,TGTGCCAGCAGCATTAGCGGGGGGTCCTACGAGCAGTACTTC,CASSISGGSYEQYF
few,TRBJ1-2,TRBV19,.,TGTGCCAGTAGTCCTGGACAGCCCAACTATGGCTACACCTTC,CASSPGQPNYGYTF
few,TRBJ2-5,TRBV10-3,TRBD2,TGTGCCACTAGCGGGGGGCTCCAAGAGACCCAGTACTTC,CATSGGLQETQYF
.,TRBJ2-3,TRBV7-9,TRBD1,TGTGCCAGCACGGGACAGGGGAGCACAGATACGCAGTATTTT,CASTGQGSTDTQYF
.,TRBJ1-5,TRBV5-8,TRBD1,TGTGCCAGCAGCTTGGGGACAGGGAATAGCAATCAGCCCCAGCATTTT,CASSLGTGNSNQPQHF
.,TRBJ2-1,TRBV4-1,.,TGCGCCAGCAGCCAAGACCAGGGAGGTCCCAGCTCCTACAATGAGCAGTTCTTC,CASSQDQGGPSSYNEQFF
.,TRBJ2-2,TRBV19,.,TGTGCCAGTAGGCCCACGGGAGCGAACACCGGGGAGCTGTTTTTT,CASRPTGANTGELFF
.,TRBJ2-4,TRBV6-2/TRBV6-3,.,TGTGCCAGCAGCGGTCGTGGCAGGGTTATGGGGAAGGCCAAAAACATTCAGTACTTC,CASSGRGRVMGKAKNIQYF
.,TRBJ1-2,TRBV30,.,TGTGCCTGGAGCACCGCAGCTAACTATGGCTACACCTTC,CAWSTAANYGYTF
.,TRBJ1-1,TRBV10-3,TRBD1,TGTGCCATCAGGGACAGGGAGCACACTGAAGCTTTCTTT,CAIRDREHTEAFF
.,TRBJ2-2,TRBV6-2/TRBV6-3,TRBD2,TGTGCCAGCAGCCCGGGACTAGCGGGGGGGCACGACACCGGGGAGCTGTTTTTT,CASSPGLAGGHDTGELFF
.,TRBJ1-6,TRBV4-3,TRBD1,TGCGCCAGCAGCCAAGGGACAGGGGTCTCACCCCTCCACTTT,CASSQGTGVSPLHF
.,TRBJ1-2,TRBV7-2,TRBD1,TGTGCCAGCAGCCCCCGGACAGGTCAGAACTATGGCTACACCTTC,CASSPRTGQNYGYTF
.,TRBJ1-1,TRBV3-1/TRBV3-2,TRBD1,TGTGCCAGCAGCCTTTTCGTGGACAGGGGAATAATTATGAACACTGAAGCTTTCTTT,CASSLFVDRGIIMNTEAFF
.,TRBJ1-2,TRBV18,.,TGTGCCAGCTCACCACCGTTCGGGTCTAACTATGGCTACACCTTC,CASSPPFGSNYGYTF
.,TRBJ2-2,TRBV18,TRBD1,TGTGCCAGCTCACCGGGACAGGCGAACACCGGGGAGCTGTTTTTT,CASSPGQANTGELFF
.,TRBJ1-3,TRBV25-1,.,TGTGCCAGCAGTGGAGGAAACTCTGGAAACACCATATATTTT,CASSGGNSGNTIYF
.,TRBJ1-5,TRBV6-2/TRBV6-3,TRBD1,TGTGCCAGCAGTGGAGGACAGGGGCATCAGCCCCAGCATTTT,CASSGGQGHQPQHF
.,TRBJ1-3,TRBV5-1,.,TGCGCCAGCAGCCCCAATGGAAACACCATATATTTT,CASSPNGNTIYF
.,TRBJ1-6,TRBV2,.,TGTGCCAGCAAGGGAGGTGGGGGAAACATAAATTCACCCCTCCACTTT,CASKGGGGNINSPLHF
.,TRBJ2-5,TRBV19,.,TGTGCCAGTAGTACAGGGGCAGGGGAAGAGACCCAGTACTTC,CASSTGAGEETQYF
.,TRBJ1-6,TRBV10-3,TRBD1,TGTGCCATCAGTGAGTCGTCTACAGGGGGCTTAGATTCACCCCTCCACTTT,CAISESSTGGLDSPLHF
.,TRBJ2-5,TRBV11-3,.,TGTGCCAGCAGCTTAGACGGTAGTGCTTTTAAGAGGGAAGAGACCCAGTACTTC,CASSLDGSAFKREETQYF
.,TRBJ1-3,TRBV30,.,TGTGCCTGGGACCAGGGGCCCCCGGGAGGAAACACCATATATTTT,CAWDQGPPGGNTIYF
.,TRBJ1-5,TRBV23-1,.,TGCGCCAGCAGTCAAAAGATCACTCAGGGATTGGGCAATCAGCCCCAGCATTTT,CASSQKITQGLGNQPQHF
.,TRBJ2-7,TRBV6-5,TRBD1,TGTGCCAGCAGTCCACAGGGGCCCCCCTACGAGCAGTACTTC,CASSPQGPPYEQYF
.,TRBJ1-5,TRBV23-1,TRBD1,TGCGCCAGCAGTCTAATCAGGCTCCGGGACAGTTATAGCAATCAGCCCCAGCATTTT,CASSLIRLRDSYSNQPQHF
few,TRBJ2-1,TRBV4-2,.,TGTGCCAGCAGCCAAGAAATTACTAGTGACAATGAGCAGTTCTTC,CASSQEITSDNEQFF
.,TRBJ2-1,TRBV7-7,TRBD2,TGTGCTAGCAGCTTAGCTCAGTGGGGTGGACTAGCGGGGAATGAGCAGTTCTTC,CASSLAQWGGLAGNEQFF
few,TRBJ2-7,TRBV6-1,TRBD1,TGTGCCAGCAGTGAGTCTACAGGGGACGAGCAGTACTTC,CASSESTGDEQYF
.,TRBJ2-5,TRBV9,TRBD2,TGTGCCAGCAGCGTAGGCCTCCAGGGCGCTAGCGGGGGGGCGGAGACCCAGTACTTC,CASSVGLQGASGGAETQYF
.,TRBJ2-7,TRBV27,.,TGTGCCAGCAGAACCTTCCAGGGTTCCGAGCAGTACTTC,CASRTFQGSEQYF
.,TRBJ2-1,TRBV27,.,TGTGCCAGCAGTCCACGACAGACTGCCCTCTCCTACAATGAGCAGTTCTTC,CASSPRQTALSYNEQFF
.,TRBJ2-3,TRBV10-3,TRBD2,TGTGCCATCATGGAGCGGGGGGGAGATACGCAGTATTTT,CAIMERGGDTQYF
.,TRBJ2-3,TRBV6-5,.,TGTGCCAGCAGGTCCTTAGTCGGGACGCAGTATTTT,CASRSLVGTQYF
.,TRBJ2-5,TRBV30,TRBD2,TGTGCCTGGAGTCGAAGCGGGGGCCAAGAGACCCAGTACTTC,CAWSRSGGQETQYF
.,TRBJ1-3,TRBV19,.,TGTGCCAGCCTATCCTCAGGGAACTCTGGAAACACCATATATTTT,CASLSSGNSGNTIYF